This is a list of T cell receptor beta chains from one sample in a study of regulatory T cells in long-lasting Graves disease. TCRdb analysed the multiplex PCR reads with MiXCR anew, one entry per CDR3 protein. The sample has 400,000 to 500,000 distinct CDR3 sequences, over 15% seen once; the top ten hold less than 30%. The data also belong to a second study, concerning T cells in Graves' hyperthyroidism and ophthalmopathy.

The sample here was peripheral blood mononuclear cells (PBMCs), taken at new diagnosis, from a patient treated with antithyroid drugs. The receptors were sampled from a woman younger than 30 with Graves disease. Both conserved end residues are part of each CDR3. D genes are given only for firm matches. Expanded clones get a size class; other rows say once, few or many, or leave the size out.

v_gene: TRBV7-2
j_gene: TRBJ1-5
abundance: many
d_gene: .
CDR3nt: TGTGCCAGCAGCTCCCGAACAGGGAGCAATCAGCCCCAGCATTTT
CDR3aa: CASSSRTGSNQPQHF

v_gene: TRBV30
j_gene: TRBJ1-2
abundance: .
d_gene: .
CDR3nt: TGTGCCTGGACTGGGCTCGCGGGATATGGCTACACCTTC
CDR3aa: CAWTGLAGYGYTF

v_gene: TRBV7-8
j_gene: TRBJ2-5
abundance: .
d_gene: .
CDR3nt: TGTGCCAGCAGCTTAGTCCTCGGCGAGACCCAGTACTTC
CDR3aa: CASSLVLGETQYF

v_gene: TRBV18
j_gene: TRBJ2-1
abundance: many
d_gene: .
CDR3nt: TGTGCCAGCTCAACGTACCGGGACCCGGTGGGTGAGCAGTTCTTC
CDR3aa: CASSTYRDPVGEQFF

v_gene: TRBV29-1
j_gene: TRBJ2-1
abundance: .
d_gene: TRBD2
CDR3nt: TGCAGCATTATCGGGACTAGCAGGAGTGAGCAGTTCTTC
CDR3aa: CSIIGTSRSEQFF

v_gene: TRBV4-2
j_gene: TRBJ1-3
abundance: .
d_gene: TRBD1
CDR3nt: TGTGCCAGCAGCCCCCAGGGACAGCACTCTGGAAACACCATATATTTT
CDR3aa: CASSPQGQHSGNTIYF

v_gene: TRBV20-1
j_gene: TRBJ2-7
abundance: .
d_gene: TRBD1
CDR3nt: TGCAGTGCTAGGGACAGGGACTTCTACGAGCAGTACTTC
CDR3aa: CSARDRDFYEQYF

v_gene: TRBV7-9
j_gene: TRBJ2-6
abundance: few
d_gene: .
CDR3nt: TGTGCCAGCACCCCCGGGAGTACTTCTGGGGCCAACGTCCTGACTTTC
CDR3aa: CASTPGSTSGANVLTF

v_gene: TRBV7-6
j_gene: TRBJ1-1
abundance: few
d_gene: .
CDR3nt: TGTGCCAGCAGCACTAAAGAGAACACTGAAGCTTTCTTT
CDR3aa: CASSTKENTEAFF

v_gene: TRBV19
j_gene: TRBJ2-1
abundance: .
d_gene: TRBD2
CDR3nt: TGTGCCAGTAGTATAGAGTCTTCGCTAGCGGGAGGGCCAAACTCCTACAATGAGCAGTTCTTC
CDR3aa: CASSIESSLAGGPNSYNEQFF

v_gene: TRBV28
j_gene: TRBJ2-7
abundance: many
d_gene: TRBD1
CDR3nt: TGTGCCAGCAGTTTGGTAGGACAGGTCTATCGTTACGAGCAGTACTTC
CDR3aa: CASSLVGQVYRYEQYF

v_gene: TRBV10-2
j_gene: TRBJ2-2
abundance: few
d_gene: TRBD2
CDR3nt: TGCGCCAGCAGTGAGAGAGCGGGAGGCGGGGCCGGGGAGCTGTTTTTT
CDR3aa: CASSERAGGGAGELFF

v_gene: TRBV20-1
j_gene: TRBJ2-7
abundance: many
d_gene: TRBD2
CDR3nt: TGCAGTGCTAGCCGGCTAGCGGGAGGTAGCTACGAGCAGTACTTC
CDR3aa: CSASRLAGGSYEQYF

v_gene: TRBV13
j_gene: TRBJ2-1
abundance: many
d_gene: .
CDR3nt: TGTGCCAGCAGCTTAGTTTCAGGGAAATTGAGCTACAATGAGCAGTTCTTC
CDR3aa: CASSLVSGKLSYNEQFF